This paragraph reports one T cell receptor (beta chain). This sample is drawn from a study of blood T cell repertoires in COVID-19. Study overall: The United States, Italy and Spain supplied acute and convalescent COVID-19 samples.

Cohorts were based on clinical histories the participants reported. All recovered Cohort 3 donors got two negative PCRs, got clearance, or saw symptom resolution. Data came from immunoSEQ multiplex PCR; TCRdb stores just in-frame clones and leaves some out. The data hold about 190,000 clones, with about 88% observed a single time. The CDR3 has 15 amino acids. Looked up from germline, CDR1 is MDHEN and CDR2 is SYDVKM. Trimming shortened V by 2 bases and J by 8 bases, and 19 bases separated the two germline ends. The receptor was isolated from a woman in her twenties or thirties who had recovered from COVID-19. This chain uses TRBV28 with TRBJ2-7; D perhaps matches TRBD2 (6 bases). The sequencing input was PBMCs or T cells enriched from blood (not recorded which). This chain's CDR3 is CASSLILATTTQQYF. In DNA form, the CDR3 reads TGTGCCAGCAGTTTAATCCTAGCGACCACTACGCAGCAGTACTTC.